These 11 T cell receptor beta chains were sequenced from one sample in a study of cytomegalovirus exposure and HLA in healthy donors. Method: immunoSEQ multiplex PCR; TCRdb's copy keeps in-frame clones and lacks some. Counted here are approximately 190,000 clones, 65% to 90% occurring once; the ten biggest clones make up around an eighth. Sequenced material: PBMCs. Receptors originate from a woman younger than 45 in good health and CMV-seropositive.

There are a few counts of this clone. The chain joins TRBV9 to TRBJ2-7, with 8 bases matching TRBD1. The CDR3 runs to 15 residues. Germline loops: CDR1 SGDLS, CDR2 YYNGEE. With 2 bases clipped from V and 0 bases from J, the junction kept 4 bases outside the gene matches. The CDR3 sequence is CASSVGQGASYEQYF. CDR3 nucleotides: TGTGCCAGCAGCGTCGGGCAGGGGGCCTCCTACGAGCAGTACTTC.

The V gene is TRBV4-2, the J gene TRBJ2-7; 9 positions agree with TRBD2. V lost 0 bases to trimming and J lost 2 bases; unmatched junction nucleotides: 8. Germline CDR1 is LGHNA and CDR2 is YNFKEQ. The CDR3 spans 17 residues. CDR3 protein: CASSQDPTSGYTYEQYF. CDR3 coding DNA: TGTGCCAGCAGCCAAGATCCGACTAGCGGATATACCTACGAGCAGTACTTC.

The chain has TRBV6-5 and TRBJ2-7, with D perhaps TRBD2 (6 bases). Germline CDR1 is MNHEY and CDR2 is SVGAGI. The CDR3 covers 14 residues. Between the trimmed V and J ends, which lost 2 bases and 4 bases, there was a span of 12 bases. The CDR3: CASSYRRESYEQYF. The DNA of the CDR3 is TGTGCCAGCAGTTACCGACGGGAGTCTTACGAGCAGTACTTC.

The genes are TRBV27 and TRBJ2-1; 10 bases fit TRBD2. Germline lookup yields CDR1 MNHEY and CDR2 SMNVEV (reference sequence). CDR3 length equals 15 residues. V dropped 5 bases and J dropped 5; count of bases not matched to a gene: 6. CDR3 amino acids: CASSLGTSENNEQFF. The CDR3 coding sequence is TGTGCCAGCAGTCTCGGGACTAGCGAAAACAATGAGCAGTTCTTC.

The CDR3 DNA sequence: TGTGCCAGCAGTTCTAGGTCCCTGCAAGAGACCCAGTACTTC. This gives the protein CASSSRSLQETQYF. The J gene is TRBJ2-5, the V gene TRBV27; D is ambiguous. V was clipped by 4 bases and J by 2 bases, with 11 bases between them. CDR3 length equals 14 residues. Germline CDR1 reads MNHEY; CDR2 reads SMNVEV (reference sequence).

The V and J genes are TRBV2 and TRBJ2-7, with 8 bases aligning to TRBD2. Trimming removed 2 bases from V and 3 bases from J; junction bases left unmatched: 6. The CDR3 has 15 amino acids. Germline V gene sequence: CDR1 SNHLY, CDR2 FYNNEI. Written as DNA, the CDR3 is TGTGCCAGCAGTGAATTGGCGGGAGGCCTCTACGAGCAGTACTTC. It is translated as CASSELAGGLYEQYF.

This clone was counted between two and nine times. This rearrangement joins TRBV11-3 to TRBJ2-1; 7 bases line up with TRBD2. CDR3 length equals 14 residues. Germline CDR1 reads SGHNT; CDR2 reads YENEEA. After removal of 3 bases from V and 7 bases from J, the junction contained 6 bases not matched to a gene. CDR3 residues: CASSFGGSRNEQFF. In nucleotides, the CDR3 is TGTGCCAGCAGCTTTGGCGGGAGTCGTAATGAGCAGTTCTTC.

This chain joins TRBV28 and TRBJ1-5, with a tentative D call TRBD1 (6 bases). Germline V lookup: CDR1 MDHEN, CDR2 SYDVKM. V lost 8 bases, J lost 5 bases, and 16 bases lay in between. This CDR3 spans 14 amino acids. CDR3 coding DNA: TGTGCCAGCCGGGCATACAGGGATGATCAGCCCCAGCATTTT. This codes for CASRAYRDDQPQHF.

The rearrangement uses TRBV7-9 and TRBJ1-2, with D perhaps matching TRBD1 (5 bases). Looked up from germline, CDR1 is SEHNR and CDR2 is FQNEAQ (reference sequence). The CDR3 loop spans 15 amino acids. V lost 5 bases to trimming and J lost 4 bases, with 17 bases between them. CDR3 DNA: TGTGCCAGCAGCCCAAGTGACAGACTTACCTATGGCTACACCTTC. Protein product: CASSPSDRLTYGYTF.

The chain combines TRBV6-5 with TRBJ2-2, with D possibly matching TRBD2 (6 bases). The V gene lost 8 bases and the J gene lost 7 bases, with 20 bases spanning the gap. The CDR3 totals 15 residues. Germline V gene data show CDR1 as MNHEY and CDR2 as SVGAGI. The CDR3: CASWVGGEVDGELFF. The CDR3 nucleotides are TGTGCCAGCTGGGTCGGGGGAGAGGTGGACGGGGAGCTGTTTTTT.

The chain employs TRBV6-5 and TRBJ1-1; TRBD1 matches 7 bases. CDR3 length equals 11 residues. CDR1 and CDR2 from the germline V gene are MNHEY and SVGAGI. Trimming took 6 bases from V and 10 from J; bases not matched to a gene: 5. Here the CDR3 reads CASRQTGVAFF. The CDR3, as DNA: TGTGCCAGCAGGCAAACAGGGGTAGCTTTCTTT.